This T cell receptor (beta chain) is from a study of blood T cell repertoires in COVID-19. Study information: The United States, Italy and Spain provided the acute and convalescent COVID-19 samples.

The V gene's germline CDR1 is SGHTA and CDR2 FQGNSA. CDR3 size: 15 residues. V lost 2 bases and J lost 3, with 13 bases in between. Seattle researchers signed up patients amid active infection and tracked them longitudinally. In the authors' methods: Researchers report that nucleated cell counts were estimated from reference gene primer amplification. The protocol was immunoSEQ multiplex PCR, while the TCRdb copy is restricted to in-frame clones and leaves out a portion. That table supplies the V and J calls and clone size; D and trimming were determined from the DNA. The sample shows 100,000 or so clones, roughly 92% of them seen only once.

This sequence joins TRBV7-2 and TRBJ1-2; D may be TRBD1 (6 bases). Material: peripheral blood. The source of this sequence is a woman aged 45-65 years with COVID-19, enrolled during active disease. This chain's CDR3 is CASSLSPGHHYGYTF. The CDR3 nucleotides read TGTGCCAGCAGCTTATCCCCGGGACACCACTATGGCTACACCTTC.